Included here is one T cell receptor beta chain sequence, with context. Its specificity is unknown. This sample was taken from a study of CD8 T cells in ankylosing spondylitis. Study findings and constraints: A TCR beta motif of fewer than ten highly homologous variants seemed to mark ankylosing spondylitis blood.

MiXCR, applied by TCRdb to the 5' RACE reads, yields one record per CDR3 protein. This sample has around 150,000 distinct CDR3 sequences, with around 16% found just once. This receptor was obtained from a male donor with ankylosing spondylitis or in good health (not recorded which). Sequences were obtained from blood, either unsorted or a sorted T cell fraction (not recorded which).

CDR3 in DNA: TGCAGTGCTGAATCGACAGGGTATTCACCCCTCCACTTT. It yields the protein CSAESTGYSPLHF. The J gene is TRBJ1-6, the V gene TRBV20-1, with TRBD1 matching 7 bases. V lost 5 bases to trimming and J lost 8 bases; unmatched junction nucleotides: 6. The CDR3 length is 13 residues. Germline V gene data show CDR1 as DFQATT and CDR2 as SNEGSKA (reference sequence).